The TCR beta chain under discussion was sequenced for a study of human T cells and chemical hapten exposure. Study context: Donors were sensitized with 2% DPC on the upper inner arm.

General study points: TCRs exceeding a frequency of 1 in 1000 stayed unchanged under DPC sensitization. Controls had significantly fewer large CDR3 similarity clusters than were formed by expanded TCRs.

From germline, CDR1 is SGHAT and CDR2 FQNNGV. Deletions cut 5 bases from V and 7 bases from J, with 9 bases between. This CDR3 region has 12 residues. Each CDR3 protein gets one entry after TCRdb re-called the RACE reads with MiXCR. The sample has about 50,000 distinct CDR3 sequences; more than 9% are singletons. This clonotype was observed a few times. The antigen remains unidentified. Noted time point: patch test 2, 6 weeks after DPC sensitization. The treatment denotes: therapeutic diphenylcyclopropenone sensitization with weekly scalp DPC. Sequencing used whole blood, obtained in connection with sensitization to the hapten diphenylcyclopropenone (DPC). J is TRBJ2-1 and V is TRBV11-2; no definite D call. The clonotype comes from a woman aged 50 to 60 with alopecia areata. Some clones in this sample may be carry-over from other donors' samples. The CDR3 nucleotides are TGTGCCAGCAGCCATAGCCAGAATGAGCAGTTCTTC. It is translated as CASSHSQNEQFF.